Described below is a single T cell receptor beta chain sequence and its context. The entry originates in a study of blood T cell repertoires in COVID-19. Study details: Whether acute or convalescent, the COVID-19 samples came from the United States, Italy and Spain.

Produced via immunoSEQ multiplex PCR; TCRdb's table is partial and in-frame only. Among 98,000 or so clones, about four fifths were seen once, and the ten largest hold 3.3%. The V end lost 4 bases, the J end lost 7 bases, and 8 bases lay between the germline ends. CDR1 and CDR2 (germline): MNHEY, SMNVEV (reference sequence). CDR3 length: 12 residues. The chain carries TRBV27 and TRBJ1-5, with D perhaps TRBD1 (6 bases). The sequencing input was peripheral blood. This sequence was found in a woman of 80 years or more with active or convalescent COVID-19. In nucleotides, the CDR3 is TGTGCCAGCAGTTCAGGGGAACAGCCCCAGCATTTT. Protein product: CASSSGEQPQHF.